This T cell receptor beta chain was recorded in a study of T cells in localized non-small cell lung cancer. Study-wide results and limits: Appearing in adjacent lung were a median approximately 60 of the top 100 tumor clones. Clonality peaked in uninvolved adjacent lung rather than tumor. Elevated blood T cell density was associated with longer overall survival. Sequence data derive from only one tumor region, so heterogeneity remains possible.

Comments on this clone: Its antigen is currently unknown.

Sequencing was performed with immunoSEQ multiplex PCR; in TCRdb, only in-frame clones are kept and a portion is missing. This sample has some 11,000 clones, with approximately 82% found just once. In germline, CDR1 is LGHNA, CDR2 YSLEER. The CDR3 sequence is 18 residues long. V trimming: 1 base; J trimming: 6 bases; junction bases outside the gene matches: 13. This sequence originates from a male donor at least 60 years old with stage I lung adenocarcinoma. The chain combines TRBV4-3 with TRBJ2-2; 8 bases align to TRBD2. Here the sequenced sample was peripheral blood, taken before any cancer treatment. CDR3 region: CASSQVKGTGGPSGELFF. CDR3 nucleotides: TGCGCCAGCAGCCAAGTAAAGGGCACGGGAGGGCCGTCCGGGGAGCTGTTTTTT.